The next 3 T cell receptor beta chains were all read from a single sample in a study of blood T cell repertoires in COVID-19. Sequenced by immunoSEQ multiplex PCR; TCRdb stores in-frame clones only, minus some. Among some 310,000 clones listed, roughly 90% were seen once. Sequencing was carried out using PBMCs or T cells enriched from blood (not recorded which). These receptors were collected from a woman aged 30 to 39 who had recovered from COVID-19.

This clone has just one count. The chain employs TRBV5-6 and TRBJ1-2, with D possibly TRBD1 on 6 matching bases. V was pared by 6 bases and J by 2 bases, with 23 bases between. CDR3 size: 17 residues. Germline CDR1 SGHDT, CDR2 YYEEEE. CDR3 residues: CASNGGPPHTLNYGYTF. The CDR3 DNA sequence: TGTGCCAGCAACGGGGGGCCTCCCCACACTCTCAACTATGGCTACACCTTC.

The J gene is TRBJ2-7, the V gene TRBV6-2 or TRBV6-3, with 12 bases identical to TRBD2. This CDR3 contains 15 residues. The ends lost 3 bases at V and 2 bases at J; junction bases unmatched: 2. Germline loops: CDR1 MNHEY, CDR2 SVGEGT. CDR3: CASSYGLAGTYEQYF. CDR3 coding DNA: TGTGCCAGCAGTTATGGACTAGCGGGAACCTACGAGCAGTACTTC.

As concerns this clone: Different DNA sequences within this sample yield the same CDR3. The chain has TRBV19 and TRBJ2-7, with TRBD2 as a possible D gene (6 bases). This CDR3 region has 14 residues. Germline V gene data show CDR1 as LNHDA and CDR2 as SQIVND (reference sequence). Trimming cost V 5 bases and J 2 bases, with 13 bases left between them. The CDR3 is CASSWGGGTYEQYF. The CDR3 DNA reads TGTGCCAGTAGTTGGGGAGGCGGGACCTACGAGCAGTACTTC.